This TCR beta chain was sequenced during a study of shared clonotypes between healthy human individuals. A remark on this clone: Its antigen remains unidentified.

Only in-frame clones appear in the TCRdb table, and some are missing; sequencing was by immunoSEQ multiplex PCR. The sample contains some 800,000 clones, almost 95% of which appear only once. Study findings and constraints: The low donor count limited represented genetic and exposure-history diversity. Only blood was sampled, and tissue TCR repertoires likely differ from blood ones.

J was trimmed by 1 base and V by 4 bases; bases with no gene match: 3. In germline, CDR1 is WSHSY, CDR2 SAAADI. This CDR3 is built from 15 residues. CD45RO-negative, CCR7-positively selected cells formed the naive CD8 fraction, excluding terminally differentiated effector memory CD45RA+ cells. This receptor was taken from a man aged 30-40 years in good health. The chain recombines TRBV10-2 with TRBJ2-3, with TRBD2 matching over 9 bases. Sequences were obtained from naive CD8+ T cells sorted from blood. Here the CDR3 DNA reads TGCGCCAGCAGTGGGATAGCGGGAGGCACAGATACGCAGTATTTT. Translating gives CASSGIAGGTDTQYF.